This T cell receptor beta chain is from a study of blood T cell repertoires in COVID-19. The overall study: Donors in the United States, Italy and Spain gave samples during acute or convalescent COVID-19. PBMCs, B-cell-depleted T cells, or T cells were the source of the cDNA or gDNA that made up the material.

In the study's own analysis: The assay estimated nucleated cells by amplifying reference gene primers. Clones were sequenced by immunoSEQ multiplex PCR, and TCRdb holds only the in-frame ones, with some missing. The D gene and trimming were derived from the DNA, and the V and J assignments and clone size from that table. The table records about 160,000 clones, under 95% of them present only once. The V segment lost 6 bases and the J segment 2 bases; nucleotides outside the gene matches: 7. Germline V gene sequence: CDR1 MNHEY, CDR2 SVGAGI. The CDR3 sequence is 15 residues long. Sample: peripheral blood. The rearrangement uses TRBV6-5 and TRBJ2-7; 10 bases map to TRBD2. This TCR was recovered from a man between 18 and 35 years old with acute or convalescent COVID-19. CDR3 nucleotide sequence: TGTGCCAGCAGGGTGATGAGCGGGGGGGCCTACGAGCAGTACTTC. This encodes CASRVMSGGAYEQYF.